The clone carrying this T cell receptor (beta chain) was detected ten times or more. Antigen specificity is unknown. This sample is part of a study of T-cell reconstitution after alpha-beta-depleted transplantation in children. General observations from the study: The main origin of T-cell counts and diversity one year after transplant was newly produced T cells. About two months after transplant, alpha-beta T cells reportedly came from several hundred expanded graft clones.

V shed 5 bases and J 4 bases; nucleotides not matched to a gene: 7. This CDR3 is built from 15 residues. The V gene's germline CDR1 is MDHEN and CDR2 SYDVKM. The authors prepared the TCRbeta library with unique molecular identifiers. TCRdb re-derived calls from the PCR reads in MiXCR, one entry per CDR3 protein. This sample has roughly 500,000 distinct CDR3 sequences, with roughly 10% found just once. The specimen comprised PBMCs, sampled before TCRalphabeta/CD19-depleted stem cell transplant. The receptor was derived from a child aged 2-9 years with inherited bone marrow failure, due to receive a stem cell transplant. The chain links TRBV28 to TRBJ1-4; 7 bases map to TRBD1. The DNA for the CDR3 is TGTGCCAGCAGTCCGTCCAGGGGGGGTAATGAAAAACTGTTTTTT. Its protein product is CASSPSRGGNEKLFF.